Following are 6 T cell receptor beta chains from one sample sequenced in a study of Tregs in tolerant kidney transplant recipients. The protocol was immunoSEQ multiplex PCR, while the TCRdb copy is restricted to in-frame clones and leaves out a portion. Of about 110,000 clones in the sample, 85% to 90% were seen once. Sequenced here: CD4+ T cells from blood, sampled before the transplant. The receptors here all came from a human donor who received a combined kidney and bone marrow transplant.

The V gene is TRBV28, the J gene TRBJ2-3, with TRBD2 identical over 12 bases. This CDR3 spans 16 amino acids. The V segment lost 4 bases and the J segment 3 bases; nucleotides outside the gene matches: 5. Germline V lookup: CDR1 MDHEN, CDR2 SYDVKM. CDR3 amino acids: CASSSRLAGETDTQYF. CDR3 DNA: TGTGCCAGCAGTTCCCGACTAGCGGGAGAAACAGATACGCAGTATTTT. Combining the CDR3 with reference TRBV28 and TRBJ2-3 gives the whole variable domain DVKVTQSSRYLVKRTGEKVFLECVQDMDHENMFWYRQDPGLGLRLIYFSYDVKMKEKGDIPEGYSVSREKKERFSLILESASTNQTSMYLCASSSRLAGETDTQYFGPGTRLTVL.

This chain links TRBV19 with TRBJ1-2; tentatively, D is TRBD1 (6 bases). Germline V gene data show CDR1 as LNHDA and CDR2 as SQIVND (reference sequence). This CDR3 is built from 15 residues. Trimming shortened V by 8 bases and J by 2 bases, and 18 bases separated the two germline ends. The CDR3 nucleotides are TGTGCCAGTTTTCCCGCCGACAGGTCCAACTATGGCTACACCTTC. Translation: CASFPADRSNYGYTF.

The rearrangement links TRBV6-5 to TRBJ2-7; TRBD1 is a possible D gene (8 bases). Germline V gene sequence: CDR1 MNHEY, CDR2 SVGAGI. Trimming pared 6 bases from V and 6 bases from J, leaving 15 bases between. CDR3 length equals 13 residues. CDR3 loop: CASRGQVAGEQYF. The CDR3 DNA sequence: TGTGCCAGCAGGGGACAGGTAGCGGGCGAGCAGTACTTC.

CDR3 sequence reads: CAISEGGRQRVSSYNSPLHF. CDR3 DNA: TGTGCCATCAGTGAGGGGGGCCGACAAAGGGTTAGCTCCTATAATTCACCCCTCCACTTT. The chain recombines TRBV10-3 with TRBJ1-6; D is perhaps TRBD1 (6 bases). Germline values: CDR1 ENHRY, CDR2 SYGVKD. The CDR3 contains 20 residues. V shed 2 bases and J shed 0 bases, with 20 bases lying between them.

The chain combines TRBV5-1 with TRBJ2-3; 8 nucleotides match TRBD2. After removal of 4 bases from V and 5 bases from J, the junction contained 18 bases not matched to a gene. There are 18 residues in the CDR3. Germline V lookup: CDR1 SGHRS, CDR2 YFSETQ. The CDR3 reads CASSRCQGAGAMEDTQYF. CDR3 nucleotides: TGCGCCAGCAGCCGTTGTCAGGGAGCGGGGGCCATGGAAGATACGCAGTATTTT. The full variable domain, in which reference TRBV5-1 and TRBJ2-3 provide the parts outside the CDR3, is KAGVTQTPRYLIKTRGQQVTLSCSPISGHRSVSWYQQTPGQGLQFLFEYFSETQRNKGNFPGRFSGRQFSNSRSEMNVSTLELGDSALYLCASSRCQGAGAMEDTQYFGPGTRLTVL.

The rearrangement joins TRBV28 to TRBJ2-5; 11 bases fit TRBD2. The trim removed 3 bases at V and 4 bases at J, leaving 10 bases unmatched. The length of the CDR3 is 17 residues. The germline gives CDR1 MDHEN, CDR2 SYDVKM. CDR3 nucleotides: TGTGCCAGCAGTTTCTGGCTAGCGGGAGGTATGGGAGAGACCCAGTACTTC. Translated, it gives CASSFWLAGGMGETQYF. The full variable domain, its missing parts supplied by reference TRBV28 and TRBJ2-5, is DVKVTQSSRYLVKRTGEKVFLECVQDMDHENMFWYRQDPGLGLRLIYFSYDVKMKEKGDIPEGYSVSREKKERFSLILESASTNQTSMYLCASSFWLAGGMGETQYFGPGTRLLVL.